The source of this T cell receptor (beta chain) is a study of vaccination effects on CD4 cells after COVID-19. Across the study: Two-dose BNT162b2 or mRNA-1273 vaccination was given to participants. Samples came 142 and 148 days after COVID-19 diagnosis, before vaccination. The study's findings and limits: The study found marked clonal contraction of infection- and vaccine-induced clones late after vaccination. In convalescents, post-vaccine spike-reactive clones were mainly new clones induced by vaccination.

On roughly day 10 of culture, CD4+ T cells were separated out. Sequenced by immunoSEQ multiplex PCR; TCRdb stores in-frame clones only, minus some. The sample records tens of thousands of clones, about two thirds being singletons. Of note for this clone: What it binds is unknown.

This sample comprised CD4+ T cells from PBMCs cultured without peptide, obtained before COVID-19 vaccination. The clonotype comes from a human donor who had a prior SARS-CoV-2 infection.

The CDR3 is CAIGPSGGLNEQFF. The CDR3 DNA reads as TGTGCCATCGGCCCTAGCGGGGGACTCAATGAGCAGTTCTTC. The rearrangement links TRBV10-3 to TRBJ2-1, with 10 bases matching TRBD2. This CDR3 is built from 14 residues. V shed 8 bases and J 6 bases; nucleotides not matched to a gene: 7. Germline V gene sequence: CDR1 ENHRY, CDR2 SYGVKD.